These 3 T cell receptor beta chains share one sample of origin, sequenced in a study of shared clonotypes between healthy human individuals. Using immunoSEQ multiplex PCR, the repertoire was profiled, and TCRdb retains in-frame clones only, with some absent. In the table there are over 2 million clones, roughly 94% of which are singletons. Sequenced material: naive CD4+ T cells sorted from blood. The subset here: CD45RA+ positively selected. These receptors originate from a man between 18 and 29 years old in good health.

J is TRBJ2-5 and V is TRBV2; the match to TRBD2 covers 11 bases. Germline V gives CDR1 SNHLY, CDR2 FYNNEI. The CDR3 sequence is 14 residues long. J lost 5 bases, V lost 6 bases, and 5 bases had no gene match. The DNA of the CDR3 is TGTGCCAGCAGCGGTAGCGGGGGGGCGGAGACCCAGTACTTC. It translates to CASSGSGGAETQYF.

J is TRBJ2-1 and V is TRBV4-1; D might be TRBD1 or TRBD2, each matching 5 bases. Between the trimmed V and J ends, which lost 7 bases and 6 bases, there was a span of 19 bases. The length of the CDR3 is 15 residues. The germline V gene has CDR1 MGHRA and CDR2 YSYEKL. For the CDR3, the DNA is TGCGCCAGCACTCTCCTGGGGACCCAAGGCAATGAGCAGTTCTTC. Translated, it gives CASTLLGTQGNEQFF.

J is TRBJ2-2 and V is TRBV5-1, with D perhaps TRBD2 (5 bases). This CDR3 has 15 amino acids. Trimming took off 2 bases at V and 0 bases at J, with 8 bases between the two ends. Germline V gene data show CDR1 as SGHRS and CDR2 as YFSETQ. The CDR3: CASSFGDSNTGELFF. DNA for the CDR3: TGCGCCAGCAGCTTCGGGGATTCGAACACCGGGGAGCTGTTTTTT.